This paragraph reports one TCR beta chain. Its antigen remains unknown. The record originates from a study of OX40 agonist ivuxolimab in advanced cancers. Study-wide results and limits: CD4+ and CD8+ T cells in blood underwent clonal expansion by week 6 at 0.1 to 3.0 mg/kg. On average, CD8+ T cells showed a greater number of expanded clones than CD4+.

Germline loops: CDR1 LNHDA, CDR2 SQIVND (reference sequence). Trimming at V came to 5 bases and at J to 9 bases, leaving 8 bases not matched to a gene. This CDR3 region has 14 residues. TCRdb's copy holds only in-frame clones and misses some; the assay was immunoSEQ multiplex PCR. This sample has over 60,000 clones, with around 90% found just once. The origin of this receptor is an adult with an advanced solid tumor such as melanoma, head and neck, liver or kidney cancer. The chain has TRBV19 and TRBJ2-1, with 9 bases lining up with TRBD2. The sequenced sample was CD4+ or CD8+ T cells sorted from blood, obtained in a trial of the OX40 agonist ivuxolimab. CDR3: CASSDPQLAGEQFF. For the CDR3, the DNA is TGTGCCAGTAGTGATCCCCAACTAGCGGGTGAGCAGTTCTTC.